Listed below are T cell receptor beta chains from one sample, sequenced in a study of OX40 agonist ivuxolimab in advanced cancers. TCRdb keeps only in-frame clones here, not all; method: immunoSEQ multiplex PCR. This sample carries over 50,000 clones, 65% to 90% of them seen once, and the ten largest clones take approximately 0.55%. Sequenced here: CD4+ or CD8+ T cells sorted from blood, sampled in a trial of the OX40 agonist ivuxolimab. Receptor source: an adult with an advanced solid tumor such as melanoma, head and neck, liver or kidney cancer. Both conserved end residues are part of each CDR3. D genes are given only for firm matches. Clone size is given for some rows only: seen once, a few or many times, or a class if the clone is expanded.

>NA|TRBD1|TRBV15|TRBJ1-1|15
TGTGCCACCAGCAGAGACCCCAAACAGGGGAGCGAAGCTTTCTTT
CATSRDPKQGSEAFF
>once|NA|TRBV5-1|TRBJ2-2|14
TGCGCCAGCAGCTTTACTGGAGGGACCGGGGAGCTGTTTTTT
CASSFTGGTGELFF
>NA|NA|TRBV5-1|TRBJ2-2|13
TGCGCCAGCAGCTTGTGGGGCACCGGGGAGCTGTTTTTT
CASSLWGTGELFF
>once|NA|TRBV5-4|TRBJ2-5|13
TGTGCCAGCAGCGCAGAATACGGTGAGACCCAGTACTTC
CASSAEYGETQYF
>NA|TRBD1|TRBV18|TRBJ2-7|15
TGTGCCAGCTCACCAACGGGGACAGCACTTAACGAGCAGTACTTC
CASSPTGTALNEQYF
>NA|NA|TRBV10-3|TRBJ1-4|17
TGTGCCATCAGTGCGTCCTCTTCCCCCCGAACTAATGAAAAACTGTTTTTT
CAISASSSPRTNEKLFF
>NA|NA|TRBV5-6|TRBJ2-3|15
TGTGCCAGCAGCTTGGGACAGCTCCTAACAGATACGCAGTATTTT
CASSLGQLLTDTQYF
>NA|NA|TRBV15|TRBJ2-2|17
TGTGCCACCAGCTCCCTGGGTTGGGGTGGAACGGCCGGGGAGCTGTTTTTT
CATSSLGWGGTAGELFF
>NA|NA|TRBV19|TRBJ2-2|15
TGTGCCAGTAGCGGGCGGACGGCTACCACCGGGGAGCTGTTTTTT
CASSGRTATTGELFF
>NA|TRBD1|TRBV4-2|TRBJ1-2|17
TGTGCCAGCAGCCAAGTGGAGACAGGGACCGTTAACTATGGCTACACCTTC
CASSQVETGTVNYGYTF
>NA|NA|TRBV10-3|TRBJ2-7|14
TGTGCCATCAGTGATAGTAGCGGTACCTACGAGCAGTACTTC
CAISDSSGTYEQYF
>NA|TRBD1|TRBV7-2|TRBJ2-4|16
TGTGCCAGCAGCGGGCGACAGGGTGGTGCCAAAAACATTCAGTACTTC
CASSGRQGGAKNIQYF
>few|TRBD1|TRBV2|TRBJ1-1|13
TGTGCCAGCAGCCGACAGGGTCGGGCTGAAGCTTTCTTT
CASSRQGRAEAFF
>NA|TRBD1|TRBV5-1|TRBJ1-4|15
TGCGCCAGCAGTCTGGATGGAGACAGGGGTGAAAAACTGTTTTTT
CASSLDGDRGEKLFF
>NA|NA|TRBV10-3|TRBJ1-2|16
TGTGCCATCAGTGAGCGGGGCACAACCGGCTACTATGGCTACACCTTC
CAISERGTTGYYGYTF
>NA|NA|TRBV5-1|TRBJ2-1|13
TGCGCCAGCAGCTTGGCGGGCGGGATGGAGCAGTTCTTC
CASSLAGGMEQFF
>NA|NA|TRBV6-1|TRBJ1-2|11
TGTGCCATCCCAGAAAACTATGGCTACACCTTC
CAIPENYGYTF
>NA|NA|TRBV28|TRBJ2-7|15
TGTGCCAGCAGTCCAACCCGGAACCCCTCCTACGAGCAGTACTTC
CASSPTRNPSYEQYF
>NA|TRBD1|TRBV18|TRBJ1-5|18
TGTGCCAGCTCACCAGCGGAGGTGGGACAGGGTTTTGGACAGCCCCAGCATTTT
CASSPAEVGQGFGQPQHF
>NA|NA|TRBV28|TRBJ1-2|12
TGTGCCAGCGTAGGGAGGTCCACTGGCTACACCTTC
CASVGRSTGYTF
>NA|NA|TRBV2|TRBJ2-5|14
TGTGCCAGCAGTGAAGCTCGGGGCCAAGAGACCCAGTACTTC
CASSEARGQETQYF
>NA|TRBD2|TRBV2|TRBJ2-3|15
TGTGCCAGCAGTGAAGCCCGGACTAGCGGGGCCCTGCAGTATTTT
CASSEARTSGALQYF
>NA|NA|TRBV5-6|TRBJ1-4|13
TGTGCCAGCAGCTTGCCAACTAATGAAAAACTGTTTTTT
CASSLPTNEKLFF
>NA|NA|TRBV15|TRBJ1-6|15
TGTGCCACCAGCAGGGCGGACGGATCAAATTCACCCCTCCACTTT
CATSRADGSNSPLHF
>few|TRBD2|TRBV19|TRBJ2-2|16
TGTGCCAGTAGTATAGGTCCCGGGGGGTACACCGGGGAGCTGTTTTTT
CASSIGPGGYTGELFF
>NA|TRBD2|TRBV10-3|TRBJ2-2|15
TGTGCCACTCAAACTAGCGGGATGAACACCGGGGAGCTGTTTTTT
CATQTSGMNTGELFF